This T cell receptor (beta chain) was captured by sequencing in a study of PD-1 blockade in mismatch repair-deficient tumors. Turning to the study itself: Enrolled about 2013-2016, patients had progressing, pretreated mismatch repair-deficient cancers of about a dozen types.

Assay: immunoSEQ multiplex PCR; the TCRdb copy retains only in-frame clones and omits some. Counted here are approximately 110,000 clones, about three quarters occurring once; the ten biggest clones make up 4% to 5%. The TCR-sequenced patients were three responders to pembrolizumab. The source material was peripheral blood, sampled roughly 60 weeks after starting pembrolizumab. This receptor was taken from an adult with mismatch repair-deficient cancer.

The CDR3: CASSLGRGRSTDTQYF. CDR3 coding DNA: TGTGCCAGCAGCTTGGGGAGGGGTCGGAGTACAGATACGCAGTATTTT. The rearrangement uses TRBV5-4 and TRBJ2-3; D may be TRBD2 (6 bases). This CDR3 is built from 16 residues. V lost 0 bases and J lost 3, with 14 bases in between. The germline gives CDR1 SGHNT, CDR2 YYREEE (reference sequence).